Following are 28 T cell receptor beta chains from one sample sequenced in a study of T cells expressing NK-cell markers. From its re-call of the 5' RACE reads, TCRdb lists each CDR3 protein once, without DNA. The sample data list 550,000 to 600,000 distinct CDR3 sequences. Sequenced material: blood T cells: a sorted CD56 or NKG2C T cell subset, CD4+ or CD8+ T cells, or bulk PBMC T cells (not recorded which). The receptor source for this set is a man aged 18-30 years in good health.

The chain employs TRBV25-1 and TRBJ2-2; TCRdb picks TRBD1, but there is no DNA to check that call. In germline, CDR1 is MGHDK, CDR2 SYGVNS. CDR3 size: 13 residues. CDR3 loop: CASATENTGELFF.

This chain uses TRBV7-2 with TRBJ2-7; TCRdb proposes TRBD1, but this gene call is untestable without DNA. Germline lookup yields CDR1 SGHTA and CDR2 FQGNSA. CDR3 length: 15 residues. The CDR3 protein is CASSSGTSIPGEQYF.

The chain couples TRBV29-1 to TRBJ2-2; TCRdb's D call, TRBD1, is unchecked because there is no DNA. The germline gives CDR1 SQVTM, CDR2 ANQGSEA. The CDR3 contains 18 residues. CDR3 loop: CSVSPGQGVFGNTGELFF.

CDR3 protein: CASSSSTGLSYEQYF. The V and J genes are TRBV12-3 or TRBV12-4 and TRBJ2-7; TCRdb returns TRBD1, unconfirmable since there is no DNA. This CDR3 region has 15 residues.

V and J are TRBV12-3 or TRBV12-4 and TRBJ1-2. This CDR3 contains 13 residues. The CDR3: CASSLDNPSGYTF.

The CDR3 sequence is CASSTGLLNTEAFF. This chain links TRBV7-8 with TRBJ1-1; TCRdb reports TRBD1, a call that lacks DNA to check it against. Germline CDR1 SGHVS, CDR2 FQNEAQ. This CDR3 is 14 amino acids long.

The chain carries TRBV6-2 or TRBV6-3 and TRBJ2-7; TCRdb picks TRBD1, but there is no DNA to check that call. This CDR3 comprises 15 residues. The germline CDR1 and CDR2 sequences are MNHEY and SVGEGT. The CDR3 region is CASTWWGDPSYEQYF.

This rearrangement joins TRBV28 to TRBJ1-1; with no DNA, the TCRdb D assignment of TRBD1 cannot be verified. This CDR3 comprises 14 residues. Germline V gene data show CDR1 as MDHEN and CDR2 as SYDVKM. The CDR3 sequence: CASSPTGGNTEAFF.

The rearrangement links TRBV13 to TRBJ2-6. The CDR3 contains 15 residues. CDR1 and CDR2 (germline): PRHDT, FYEKMQ (reference sequence). The CDR3 sequence is CASSFYNRGANVLTF.

CDR3 residues: CASTLSRVGTEAFF. The gene calls are TRBV12-3 or TRBV12-4 and TRBJ1-1. This CDR3 comprises 14 residues.

The chain uses TRBV7-2 and TRBJ1-5; TCRdb outputs TRBD1, but without DNA this stays unchecked. The germline gives CDR1 SGHTA, CDR2 FQGNSA. The CDR3 consists of 17 residues. This chain's CDR3 is CASSFGRGLDSNQPQHF.

The genes are TRBV28 and TRBJ2-1; the TCRdb D gene call, TRBD2, has no DNA to confirm it. The germline V gene encodes CDR1 MDHEN and CDR2 SYDVKM. The CDR3 covers 14 residues. The CDR3 sequence: CASKHERTYNEQFF.

The chain recombines TRBV6-2 or TRBV6-3 with TRBJ2-7; no DNA is available, so the TRBD1 call from TCRdb remains unchecked. Germline-derived CDR1 and CDR2 are MNHEY and SVGEGT. The CDR3 has 13 amino acids. CDR3 loop: CASSGQGSGEQYF.

CDR3 loop: CASSQVASAYQETQYF. The chain couples TRBV14 to TRBJ2-5; TCRdb calls TRBD2, which cannot be checked without DNA. The CDR3 is made up of 16 amino acids. Germline V gives CDR1 SGHDN, CDR2 FVKESK.

The rearrangement links TRBV20-1 to TRBJ2-2; TCRdb designates TRBD2, a call that cannot be tested without DNA. This CDR3 region has 14 residues. CDR1 DFQATT and CDR2 SNEGSKA come from the germline V gene (reference sequence). The CDR3: CSARGGSLAGELFF.

The chain has TRBV6-2 or TRBV6-3 and TRBJ2-2; the D gene TCRdb calls, TRBD1, cannot be checked with no DNA. The CDR3 has 14 residues. Germline-derived CDR1 and CDR2 are MNHEY and SVGEGT. The CDR3 sequence: CASSRGSPAGELFF.

The chain links TRBV5-1 to TRBJ2-1; without DNA, the TCRdb call of TRBD2 cannot be checked. This CDR3 comprises 15 residues. Germline-derived CDR1 and CDR2 are SGHRS and YFSETQ. The CDR3 region is CASFSGTSGNNEQFF.

The chain couples TRBV7-7 to TRBJ2-1; TCRdb's D gene call, TRBD2, goes unchecked for lack of DNA. The CDR3 contains 16 residues. Germline-derived CDR1 and CDR2 are SSHAT and FNYEAQ (reference sequence). This chain's CDR3 is CASSLGPAGGSDEQFF. The full variable domain, with the rest looked up from reference TRBV7-7 and TRBJ2-1, is GAGVSQSPRYKVTKRGQDVTLRCDPISSHATLYWYQQALGQGPEFLTYFNYEAQPDKSGLPSDRFSAERPEGSISTLTIQRTEQRDSAMYRCASSLGPAGGSDEQFFGPGTRLTVL.

V and J are TRBV28 and TRBJ2-7; TCRdb gives TRBD1 as the D gene, but with no DNA this cannot be confirmed. This CDR3 is built from 16 residues. Per germline, CDR1 MDHEN and CDR2 SYDVKM. The CDR3 region is CASSPTTGAAYDEQYF.

The rearrangement joins TRBV11-3 to TRBJ1-2; the TCRdb call, TRBD1, lacks DNA for checking. The CDR3 is made up of 17 amino acids. Germline V gene data show CDR1 as SGHNT and CDR2 as YENEEA. The CDR3 protein is CASSPRDRGRSGYGYTF.

The chain is built from TRBV7-6 and TRBJ2-1; the D call from TCRdb, TRBD2, cannot be confirmed without DNA. The CDR3 runs to 16 residues. Germline CDR1 reads SGHVS; CDR2 reads FNYEAQ. This CDR3 is CASSLVKGLAGAPGFF.

The J gene is TRBJ2-1, the V gene TRBV20-1; TCRdb gives TRBD1 as the D gene, but with no DNA this cannot be confirmed. The CDR3 has 14 amino acids. Germline loops: CDR1 DFQATT, CDR2 SNEGSKA (reference sequence). CDR3 sequence: CSALRQGALNEQFF.

The chain uses TRBV5-1 and TRBJ2-1; TCRdb selects TRBD1, and the lack of DNA leaves this call unchecked. Germline V gives CDR1 SGHRS, CDR2 YFSETQ. This CDR3 is built from 14 residues. The CDR3 spells CASRNEGTYNEQFF.

The gene calls are TRBV7-7 and TRBJ2-1; TCRdb proposes TRBD2, but this gene call is untestable without DNA. The CDR3 loop spans 16 amino acids. The germline V gene has CDR1 SSHAT and CDR2 FNYEAQ (reference sequence). The CDR3 sequence is CASSFSTSGAYNEQFF.

V and J are TRBV25-1 and TRBJ1-2; TCRdb names TRBD1, which stays unverified in the absence of DNA. Germline loops: CDR1 MGHDK, CDR2 SYGVNS. The CDR3 runs to 16 residues. This CDR3 is CASSTRPGQGVGGYTF.

The rearrangement uses TRBV6-1 and TRBJ2-5. Germline V lookup: CDR1 MNHNS, CDR2 SASEGT. CDR3 size: 13 residues. CDR3 in amino acids: CASRRFIGETQYF.

This chain uses TRBV28 with TRBJ2-7. The CDR3 is 14 amino acids. Per the germline V gene, CDR1 is MDHEN and CDR2 is SYDVKM. CDR3 sequence: CASSFKAGTGEQYF.

The gene calls are TRBV20-1 and TRBJ2-1; TCRdb names TRBD2, which stays unverified in the absence of DNA. The germline V gene has CDR1 DFQATT and CDR2 SNEGSKA (reference sequence). The CDR3 extends over 19 amino acids. CDR3 sequence reads: CSAREEGTSGPSSYNEQFF.